This T cell receptor beta chain appears in the sequencing data of a study of T cells in Graves' hyperthyroidism and ophthalmopathy. Details on this clonotype: A much larger clone differs by one base, so this may be a read error.

The CDR3 covers 15 residues. In germline, CDR1 is SGHAT, CDR2 FQNNGV. Trimming removed 5 bases from V and 7 bases from J; junction bases left unmatched: 8. RNA transcripts yielded amplified TCR beta CDR3 regions. Initially, a first-round RT-PCR of the TCR CDR3 employed the HTBI primer set. TCRdb passed the multiplex PCR reads through MiXCR, listing each CDR3 protein once. This sample has under 450,000 distinct CDR3 sequences; roughly 14% occur once, and the top ten carry 7.7%. The TCR comes from a woman aged 18-29 years with Graves' hyperthyroidism. This sequence joins TRBV11-2 and TRBJ1-4; the match to TRBD1 covers 9 bases. What was sequenced was blood. The CDR3 DNA reads TGTGCCAGCAGCGTATACAGGGGGCTTAGTGAAAAACTGTTTTTT. This translates into CASSVYRGLSEKLFF. Complete variable domain (other parts from reference TRBV11-2 and TRBJ1-4): EAGVAQSPRYKIIEKRQSVAFWCNPISGHATLYWYQQILGQGPKLLIQFQNNGVVDDSQLPKDRFSAERLKGVDSTLKIQPAKLEDSAVYLCASSVYRGLSEKLFFGSGTQLSVL.